This record covers a single TCR beta chain. This entry comes from a study of blood T cell repertoires in COVID-19. At the level of the study: The United States, Italy and Spain supplied acute and convalescent COVID-19 samples. From T cells, B-cell-depleted T cells, or PBMCs came the material, which was cDNA or gDNA.

The CDR3 extends over 14 amino acids. Trimming removed 0 bases at V and 7 bases at J, with 12 bases between. Germline V lookup: CDR1 SGHDN, CDR2 FVKESK. The method was immunoSEQ multiplex PCR; TCRdb's version includes in-frame clones alone and lacks a portion of them. In the table there are almost 400,000 clones, 85% to 90% of which are singletons. What was sequenced was PBMCs or T cells enriched from blood (not recorded which). This chain joins TRBV14 and TRBJ1-2, with D unresolved. This receptor was taken from a woman between 25 and 40 years old who had recovered from COVID-19. The CDR3: CASSQERGAGGYTF. The CDR3 DNA reads TGTGCCAGCAGCCAAGAGCGGGGAGCCGGTGGCTACACCTTC.